Listed below are T cell receptor beta chains from one sample, sequenced in a study of blood T cell repertoires in COVID-19. This table comes from immunoSEQ multiplex PCR, and its TCRdb copy is limited to in-frame clones, with some not included. The table lists fewer than 250,000 clones, roughly nine tenths of them singletons. Specimen: PBMCs or T cells enriched from blood (not recorded which). The receptor source for this set is a man aged 30 to 39 who had recovered from COVID-19. The CDR3 runs from the conserved cysteine through the conserved F or W. The D gene is left open where the match is weak. For some rows the clone size is stated as once, few or many, or as a class when expanded; others skip it.

clone_size,v_call,d_call,cdr3_length,j_call,cdr3_aa,cdr3_nt
-,TRBV19,-,13,TRBJ1-5,CASLQVWNQPQHF,TGTGCCAGCTTGCAGGTTTGGAATCAGCCCCAGCATTTT
-,TRBV9,TRBD2,17,TRBJ2-6,CASSVSRGGSGANVLTF,TGTGCCAGCAGCGTAAGCCGCGGGGGCTCTGGGGCCAACGTCCTGACTTTC
-,TRBV7-8,-,15,TRBJ1-2,CASSPSDSVYYGYTF,TGTGCCAGCAGCCCCTCAGACTCCGTATACTATGGCTACACCTTC
-,TRBV19,-,13,TRBJ1-6,CATRYSYNSPLHF,TGTGCCACCCGTTACTCCTATAATTCACCCCTCCACTTT
-,TRBV5-1,-,14,TRBJ2-2,CASSLDSNTGELFF,TGCGCCAGCAGCTTGGACAGTAACACCGGGGAGCTGTTTTTT
-,TRBV29-1,TRBD2,13,TRBJ2-5,CSTSGLGQETQYF,TGCAGCACCTCAGGACTAGGTCAAGAGACCCAGTACTTC
-,TRBV11-2,TRBD2,15,TRBJ2-3,CASILTSGLADTQYF,TGTGCCAGCATCCTGACTAGCGGGTTGGCAGATACGCAGTATTTT
-,TRBV27,-,13,TRBJ2-7,CASSLSPGSEQYF,TGTGCCAGCAGTTTATCCCCCGGGAGCGAGCAGTACTTC
once,TRBV11-2,-,12,TRBJ1-1,CASSWTYTEAFF,TGTGCCAGCAGCTGGACATACACTGAAGCTTTCTTT
-,TRBV4-3,-,16,TRBJ1-1,CASSQDFDGLRTEAFF,TGCGCCAGCAGCCAAGACTTTGACGGGTTGAGGACTGAAGCTTTCTTT
-,TRBV6-5,-,12,TRBJ1-1,CASSRFRTEAFF,TGTGCCAGCAGCAGGTTTAGGACTGAAGCTTTCTTT
-,TRBV5-5,-,14,TRBJ1-5,CASSPDAGVQPQHF,TGTGCCAGCAGCCCCGACGCGGGGGTTCAGCCCCAGCATTTT
-,TRBV19,TRBD2,15,TRBJ2-1,CASSKGLAGDNEQFF,TGTGCCAGTAGTAAGGGACTAGCGGGAGACAATGAGCAGTTCTTC
few,TRBV2,TRBD1,13,TRBJ2-7,CASTGQGTYEQYF,TGTGCCAGCACCGGACAGGGTACCTACGAGCAGTACTTC
-,TRBV5-6,-,12,TRBJ2-7,CASSQTAYEQYF,TGTGCCAGCAGCCAGACAGCCTACGAGCAGTACTTC
-,TRBV28,TRBD2,16,TRBJ2-1,CASSLGGLAGGIEQFF,TGTGCCAGCAGTTTAGGGGGACTAGCGGGAGGTATTGAGCAGTTCTTC
-,TRBV13,TRBD1,15,TRBJ1-6,CASSTWTGNSSPLHF,TGTGCCAGCAGCACCTGGACAGGGAATTCTTCACCCCTCCACTTT
-,TRBV18,-,16,TRBJ2-7,CASSINRDTISYEQYF,TGTGCCAGCTCAATCAACCGGGACACAATCTCCTACGAGCAGTACTTC